These 9 T cell receptor beta chains originate from one sample sequenced in a study of blood T cell repertoires in COVID-19. Generated by immunoSEQ multiplex PCR, the TCRdb table keeps only in-frame clones and is missing some. The table includes about 150,000 clones, approximately 90% detected once. The sequencing input was PBMCs or T cells enriched from blood (not recorded which). Receptors originate from a woman between 40 and 50 years old who had been exposed to COVID-19.

The chain uses TRBV15 and TRBJ2-7; a weak D match, TRBD1 (5 bases). The CDR3 is 14 residues long. The V and J ends lost 3 bases and 7 bases respectively, with 16 bases between them. Germline CDR1 reads LNHNV; CDR2 reads YYDKDF (reference sequence). The DNA of the CDR3 is TGTGCCACCAGCAGTTCCCAGGGAAGGGGTGAGCAGTACTTC. This sequence encodes CATSSSQGRGEQYF.

The rearrangement joins TRBV28 to TRBJ1-3, with D uncertain. Per germline, CDR1 MDHEN and CDR2 SYDVKM. The CDR3 is 14 residues long. V was clipped by 2 bases and J by 7 bases, with 12 bases between them. CDR3 protein: CASSLRALANTIYF. CDR3 bases: TGTGCCAGCAGTTTACGAGCACTTGCTAACACCATATATTTT.

J is TRBJ1-2 and V is TRBV7-2, with D perhaps matching TRBD1 (5 bases). CDR3 length equals 15 residues. Trimming stripped 2 bases from V and 3 bases from J, with 13 bases between. Germline assignment: CDR1 SGHTA and CDR2 FQGNSA. The CDR3 nucleotides are TGTGCCAGCAGCTTAAAGACAGCCGGGCACTATGGCTACACCTTC. Translation gives CASSLKTAGHYGYTF.

The chain is built from TRBV9 and TRBJ1-5, with 7 bases fitting TRBD1. From germline, CDR1 is SGDLS and CDR2 YYNGEE. CDR3 size: 14 residues. V lost 4 bases and J lost 2; bases outside the gene matches: 3. CDR3 nucleotide sequence: TGTGCCAGCAGCCATACAGGGGGCAATCAGCCCCAGCATTTT. As protein: CASSHTGGNQPQHF.

CDR3 loop: CASSIERGTEAFF. CDR3 coding DNA: TGTGCCAGTAGTATAGAGAGAGGCACTGAAGCTTTCTTT. The chain recombines TRBV19 with TRBJ1-1; D is ambiguous. CDR3 size: 13 residues. V was clipped by 0 bases and J by 4 bases, with 6 bases between them. The V gene's germline CDR1 is LNHDA and CDR2 SQIVND (reference sequence).

This clone has just a few counts. V gene TRBV4-3 combines with J gene TRBJ2-7, with D perhaps TRBD1 (6 bases). The CDR3 spans 12 residues. V was trimmed by 10 bases and J by 0 bases, leaving 10 bases between them. Germline CDR1 is LGHNA and CDR2 is YSLEER. In DNA, the CDR3 is TGCGCCACCCTGGACAGCTCCTACGAGCAGTACTTC. This translates into CATLDSSYEQYF.

Many counts were recorded for this clone. This CDR3 is also generated by other DNA sequences in the sample. The chain uses TRBV19 and TRBJ2-7, with 9 bases identical to TRBD1. CDR1 LNHDA and CDR2 SQIVND come from the germline V gene (reference sequence). CDR3 length: 13 amino acids. The ends lost 6 bases at V and 7 bases at J; junction bases unmatched: 7. DNA for the CDR3: TGTGCCAGTAGCAACAACAGGGGGCGAGAGCAGTACTTC. This codes for CASSNNRGREQYF.

The V call is TRBV28, the J call TRBJ1-6; D call uncertain. Per the germline V gene, CDR1 is MDHEN and CDR2 is SYDVKM. Trimming pared 3 bases from V and 5 bases from J, leaving 8 bases between. This CDR3 is built from 14 residues. CDR3 residues: CASSFVFNNSPLHF. The CDR3 bases are TGTGCCAGCAGTTTTGTTTTTAATAATTCACCCCTCCACTTT.

The genes are TRBV25-1 and TRBJ2-5; the match to TRBD1 covers 9 bases. Germline lookup yields CDR1 MGHDK and CDR2 SYGVNS. The CDR3 covers 15 residues. The junction had 5 bases not matched to a gene; V was cut back by 5 bases and J by 1 base. The CDR3 nucleotides read TGTGCCAGCAGTCTAGGGACAGGGATCCAAGAGACCCAGTACTTC. Its translation: CASSLGTGIQETQYF.